Listed below are T cell receptor beta chains from one sample, sequenced in a study of patients and donors after allogeneic stem cell transplantation. TCRdb re-derived calls from the RT-PCR reads in MiXCR, one entry per CDR3 protein. The data contain about 200,000 distinct CDR3 sequences, roughly 38% of them singletons. Sequenced sample: blood, either unsorted or a sorted T cell fraction (not recorded which). Receptor source: a human donor who was either an allogeneic HSCT recipient or a stem cell or donor lymphocyte infusion donor (not recorded which). It is not recorded whose cells these are; they may come from a transplant donor. CDR3s include the opening cysteine and the closing phenylalanine or tryptophan. D genes are given only for firm matches. The size entry is marked missing in some rows and otherwise reads once, few, many or a size class.

d_gene	v_gene	abundance	j_gene	CDR3nt	CDR3aa
.	TRBV7-9	.	TRBJ1-5	TGTGCCAGCAGCCAATTTAGCAATCAGCCCCAGCATTTT	CASSQFSNQPQHF
.	TRBV7-9	.	TRBJ2-3	TGTGCCAGCAGCTGGGGCCGGGGCCTCACAGATACGCAGTATTTT	CASSWGRGLTDTQYF
TRBD1	TRBV24-1	.	TRBJ2-2	TGTGCCACCAGTGCCCCCGGGACAGGGAAGACCGGGGAGCTGTTTTTT	CATSAPGTGKTGELFF
.	TRBV5-1	few	TRBJ2-1	TGCGCCAGCAGCTTAACACCCAATGAGCAGTTCTTC	CASSLTPNEQFF
.	TRBV12-3/TRBV12-4	few	TRBJ1-2	TGTGCCAGCAGTTTTGGGCCACAGGGCAACTGGTATGGCTACACCTTC	CASSFGPQGNWYGYTF
.	TRBV10-3	once	TRBJ1-4	TGTGCCATCAAGGGGGTAGGGGATGGTGAAAAACTGTTTTTT	CAIKGVGDGEKLFF
TRBD1	TRBV7-7	.	TRBJ1-4	TGTGCCAGCAGCCGGATACAGGGGGAAAAACTGTTTTTT	CASSRIQGEKLFF
.	TRBV29-1	.	TRBJ1-5	TGCAGCGTTGAGTGGGGGTTGGGAGAGCCCCAGCATTTT	CSVEWGLGEPQHF
.	TRBV21-1	.	TRBJ2-7	TGTGCCAGCAACTCGGTCCCAGGATACGAGCAGTACTTC	CASNSVPGYEQYF
TRBD1	TRBV25-1	.	TRBJ1-2	TGTGCCAGCAGTGGTGTGGTGGGGACAGGGTATGGCTACACCTTC	CASSGVVGTGYGYTF
TRBD1	TRBV7-9	.	TRBJ2-3	TGTGCCAGCAGCTTAGTGGCCACAGGGGGCTTCACAGATACGCAGTATTTT	CASSLVATGGFTDTQYF
.	TRBV4-3	few	TRBJ1-4	TGCGCCAGCAGCCAAGTGGACAGATTCGCTGAAAAACTGTTTTTT	CASSQVDRFAEKLFF
TRBD1	TRBV7-6	once	TRBJ2-1	TGTGCCAGCAGCTTAGCCGGGACAGACAATGAGCAGTTCTTC	CASSLAGTDNEQFF
TRBD1	TRBV3-1	few	TRBJ2-7	TGTGCCAGCAGCCTGCAAGGACGAGACAGGGGCGAGCAGTACTTC	CASSLQGRDRGEQYF
.	TRBV6-6	few	TRBJ1-4	TGTGCCAGCAGTTACTCACAAGGGAGTTCTGAGGAAAAACTGTTTTTT	CASSYSQGSSEEKLFF
TRBD1	TRBV5-1	.	TRBJ2-1	TGCGCCAGCAGCCCAGGACAGGGAGCGGGCGAGCAGTTCTTC	CASSPGQGAGEQFF
.	TRBV28	.	TRBJ2-3	TGTGCCAGCGCTAGCGGCACAGATACGCAGTATTTT	CASASGTDTQYF
TRBD1	TRBV15	few	TRBJ1-4	TGTGCCACCAGCAGGAAAGCCGGGACAGGGAGAGTACCTAATGAAAAACTGTTTTTT	CATSRKAGTGRVPNEKLFF
.	TRBV7-2	.	TRBJ1-2	TGTGCCAGCAGCTTAGCACCCTTGGCCTCTGGCTACACCTTC	CASSLAPLASGYTF
.	TRBV28	.	TRBJ2-1	TGTGCCAGCAATAGAGGCGGGGGCCGCTACAATGAGCAGTTCTTC	CASNRGGGRYNEQFF
.	TRBV25-1	.	TRBJ1-4	TGTGCCAGCAGTGAATACATGGGAAATGAAAAACTGTTTTTT	CASSEYMGNEKLFF
.	TRBV11-2	.	TRBJ2-5	TGTGCCAGCAGCTTAGCCGGGATGGGCATCCAAGAGACCCAGTACTTC	CASSLAGMGIQETQYF
.	TRBV10-3	few	TRBJ2-5	TGTGCCATCAGTGTACAAGAGACCCAGTACTTC	CAISVQETQYF
.	TRBV25-1	.	TRBJ2-7	TGTGCCAGCAACACTCGGAGCTCCTACGAGCAGTACTTC	CASNTRSSYEQYF
.	TRBV6-2/TRBV6-3	.	TRBJ1-1	TGTGCCAGCAGTAGGGAGCTCTTCAACACTGAAGCTTTCTTT	CASSRELFNTEAFF
.	TRBV7-2	.	TRBJ1-1	TGTGCCAGCAGGTCGCGGGGAGAAACTGAAGCTTTCTTT	CASRSRGETEAFF
.	TRBV9	few	TRBJ1-2	TGTGCCAGCAGCCTCAGGGGATCTTATGGCTACACCTTC	CASSLRGSYGYTF
.	TRBV5-1	.	TRBJ2-2	TGCGCCAGCAGCTCCAGGGGTTCCGGGGAGCTGTTTTTT	CASSSRGSGELFF
.	TRBV2	.	TRBJ2-7	TGTGCCAGCAGTGACGAGGGTGGGGCCTACGAGCAGTACTTC	CASSDEGGAYEQYF
.	TRBV10-2	.	TRBJ2-5	TGCGCCAGCAGTGAGCCCCTAGGAGAGACCCAGTACTTC	CASSEPLGETQYF
.	TRBV12-3/TRBV12-4	few	TRBJ1-3	TGTGCCAGCAGTTTAGCCAGCTCTGGAAACACCATATATTTT	CASSLASSGNTIYF
.	TRBV20-1	.	TRBJ1-1	TGCAGTGCTAGGGTCAAGGGCAGGGCCGTTATGAACACTGAAGCTTTCTTT	CSARVKGRAVMNTEAFF
TRBD1	TRBV3-1	once	TRBJ2-4	TGTGCCAGCAGCCAAGATCTTACAGGGGCGGGCAACATTCAGTACTTC	CASSQDLTGAGNIQYF
TRBD1	TRBV5-1	.	TRBJ1-1	TGCGCCAGCAGCTTGGCTGGCAGGGGGGTCGAAGCTTTCTTT	CASSLAGRGVEAFF
.	TRBV6-4	few	TRBJ1-3	TGTGCCAAACCCTGGGCCCCGAACTCTGGAAACACCATATATTTT	CAKPWAPNSGNTIYF
TRBD2	TRBV6-5	.	TRBJ2-3	TGTGCCAGCAGCCCGCGGGGGACCTTCAGGGATACGCAGTATTTT	CASSPRGTFRDTQYF
TRBD2	TRBV11-2	.	TRBJ2-3	TGTGCCAGCAGGGCGGGGACTAGCGGGGGCCCCGTCACAGATACGCAGTATTTT	CASRAGTSGGPVTDTQYF
.	TRBV20-1	.	TRBJ1-1	TGCAGTGCTTATAACTCAGAAGCTTTCTTT	CSAYNSEAFF
TRBD1	TRBV12-3/TRBV12-4	.	TRBJ1-2	TGTGCCAGCAGTTTGGGACAGGGTCTTTATGGCTACACCTTC	CASSLGQGLYGYTF
TRBD2	TRBV4-3	few	TRBJ2-1	TGCGCCAGCAGCCTGGGACTAAGGCCTGCTTTTCACTCCTACAATGAGCAGTTCTTC	CASSLGLRPAFHSYNEQFF
.	TRBV5-1	.	TRBJ2-1	TGCGCCAGCAGCTTGGGTGGGAAAGACAATGAGCAGTTCTTC	CASSLGGKDNEQFF
.	TRBV12-3/TRBV12-4	many	TRBJ1-1	TGTGCCAGCACCCATGGGCTCGGGGAGAACACTGAAGCTTTCTTT	CASTHGLGENTEAFF
.	TRBV4-2	many	TRBJ1-2	TGTGCCAGCAGGAGGATCTTCCGGGGGGCTAACTATGGCTACACCTTC	CASRRIFRGANYGYTF
TRBD1	TRBV9	.	TRBJ2-2	TGTGCCAGCAGCCCGAGGGGGCGAACCGGGGAGCTGTTTTTT	CASSPRGRTGELFF
.	TRBV7-9	.	TRBJ2-7	TGTGCCAGCAGCCCCATGAATGTTGGGCCCCTTAAGCAGTACTTC	CASSPMNVGPLKQYF
TRBD1	TRBV29-1	.	TRBJ1-2	TGCAGCGTAGAAGGGACAGAGGCAGAGTATGGCTACACCTTC	CSVEGTEAEYGYTF
TRBD1	TRBV30	.	TRBJ1-5	TGTGCCTGGACCGGGACAGGGAGGGGTCAGCCCCAGCATTTT	CAWTGTGRGQPQHF
.	TRBV28	.	TRBJ1-5	TGTGCCAGCACTTTCAATCAGCCCCAGCATTTT	CASTFNQPQHF
.	TRBV27	.	TRBJ1-2	TGTGCCAGCAGTCCCGTTACAGCCGCTCTTGGCTATGGCTACACCTTC	CASSPVTAALGYGYTF
TRBD1	TRBV5-1	.	TRBJ2-5	TGCGCCAGCAGCTCTACAGGGGCCCAAGAGACCCAGTACTTC	CASSSTGAQETQYF